Listed here are 14 T cell receptor beta chains from one sample, sequenced in a study of identical twins. TCRdb analysed the 5' RACE reads with MiXCR anew, one entry per CDR3 protein. The table includes around 680,000 distinct CDR3 sequences, approximately 9% detected once. This sample was shared with a second study, whose subject was yellow fever vaccine responses in identical twins.

Input material: PBMCs. The receptors shown here come from a young woman in good health.

This clonotype was seen a handful of times. V and J are TRBV6-5 and TRBJ1-4, with TRBD1 matching over 8 bases. J was trimmed by 7 bases and V by 4 bases; bases with no gene match: 5. The CDR3 covers 14 residues. Germline V gene sequence: CDR1 MNHEY, CDR2 SVGAGI. The CDR3 region has the DNA TGTGCCAGCAGTTTATTCCAGGGGGCTGAAAAACTGTTTTTT. Amino acids: CASSLFQGAEKLFF.

This chain connects TRBV28 to TRBJ2-1; D not certain. The V end was cut by 5 bases, the J end by 9 bases, with 14 bases between. Germline CDR1 MDHEN, CDR2 SYDVKM. CDR3 length equals 13 residues. The CDR3 sequence is CASSVLTLREQFF. CDR3 sequence (DNA): TGTGCCAGCAGTGTGCTTACTTTGCGTGAGCAGTTCTTC.

V is TRBV19 and J is TRBJ1-4; the D gene is possibly TRBD1 (5 bases). V lost 4 bases and J lost 7, with 13 bases in between. Germline V lookup: CDR1 LNHDA, CDR2 SQIVND (reference sequence). The CDR3 covers 14 residues. The CDR3 loop reads CASSTSGLSEKLFF. The CDR3 DNA sequence: TGTGCCAGTAGTACATCAGGGTTAAGTGAAAAACTGTTTTTT.

This chain uses TRBV5-6 with TRBJ2-7, with 9 bases that match TRBD2. The germline CDR1 and CDR2 sequences are SGHDT and YYEEEE. J lost 0 bases, V lost 7 bases, and 5 bases had no gene match. This CDR3 region has 14 residues. This CDR3 reads CASGFSGGSYEQYF. CDR3 nucleotide sequence: TGTGCCAGCGGGTTTAGCGGGGGCTCCTACGAGCAGTACTTC.

The rearrangement links TRBV4-1 to TRBJ2-3; TRBD1 matches at 7 bases. This CDR3 comprises 14 residues. Germline V gene data show CDR1 as MGHRA and CDR2 as YSYEKL. With V trimmed by 2 bases and J by 7 bases, 6 bases remained unmatched. The CDR3 DNA reads as TGCGCCAGCAGCCAACGGCAGGGGGTCTATACGCAGTATTTT. Its protein product is CASSQRQGVYTQYF.

This clonotype occurred a few times. The CDR3 sequence is CASIPGTLGTDTQYF. The CDR3 nucleotides are TGTGCCAGCATCCCCGGGACACTCGGCACAGATACGCAGTATTTT. V gene TRBV28 combines with J gene TRBJ2-3; D may be TRBD1 (6 bases). The CDR3 sequence is 15 residues long. Germline CDR1 and CDR2: MDHEN and SYDVKM. Trimming removed 7 bases from V and 1 base from J, with 15 bases in between.

This clonotype appeared many times. J is TRBJ2-2 and V is TRBV20-1; TRBD2 matches at 8 bases. The CDR3 is 16 residues long. The V gene end was trimmed by 0 bases and the J gene end by 4 bases; junction bases not matched to a gene: 7. Germline V lookup: CDR1 DFQATT, CDR2 SNEGSKA (reference sequence). The CDR3 protein is CSARDREGGGTGELFF. The CDR3, as DNA: TGCAGTGCTAGAGATCGGGAGGGAGGGGGCACCGGGGAGCTGTTTTTT.

Regarding this clonotype: A much bigger clone sits one base away, suggesting this may be a read error. This sequence joins TRBV10-3 and TRBJ2-7; 10 nucleotides align to TRBD1. CDR1 and CDR2 from the germline V gene are ENHRY and SYGVKD. This CDR3 spans 16 amino acids. CDR3 in DNA: TGTGCCATCGGTGAGTCAATTGGACAGGGGGATTACGAGCAGTACTTC. Translation gives CAIGESIGQGDYEQYF.

This clonotype was picked up many times. This chain connects TRBV27 to TRBJ2-5; D remains unclear. CDR1 is MNHEY and CDR2 is SMNVEV in the germline V gene (reference sequence). V lost 6 bases, J lost 2 bases, and 10 bases lay in between. The CDR3 is 13 amino acids. DNA of the CDR3: TGTGCCAGCAGATCACTGTTACAAGAGACCCAGTACTTC. Protein product: CASRSLLQETQYF.

This clonotype was detected ten times or more. V is TRBV29-1 and J is TRBJ1-2, with 8 bases matching TRBD1. The CDR3 extends over 14 amino acids. The V gene end was trimmed by 7 bases and the J gene end by 4 bases; junction bases not matched to a gene: 11. Per germline, CDR1 SQVTM and CDR2 ANQGSEA. The CDR3 region is CSGYPGQDIYGYTF. Written as DNA, the CDR3 is TGCAGCGGTTACCCGGGACAGGACATCTATGGCTACACCTTC.

This clonotype was counted only a few times. The chain has TRBV6-1 and TRBJ2-7; 7 positions match TRBD2. This CDR3 is built from 14 residues. Losses at the gene ends were 6 bases for V and 3 bases for J; bases not matched to a gene: 8. CDR1 and CDR2 (germline): MNHNS, SASEGT. In DNA form, the CDR3 reads TGTGCCAGCAGACGCACCAGCGGGAACTACGAGCAGTACTTC. The encoded protein is CASRRTSGNYEQYF.

The chain links TRBV30 to TRBJ2-3; TRBD1 aligns across 8 bases. This CDR3 spans 15 amino acids. CDR1 is GTSNPN, CDR2 SVGIG, per germline (reference sequence). Unmatched junction bases numbered 6, after V lost 3 bases and J lost 1 base. The CDR3 reads CAWRGTGYGTDTQYF. The DNA of the CDR3 is TGTGCCTGGAGGGGGACAGGATACGGCACAGATACGCAGTATTTT.

The CDR3 nucleotides are TGCGCCAGCAGCCAAGAGAGGGCAGCGGGAGTTGGAGATACGCAGTATTTT. It yields the protein CASSQERAAGVGDTQYF. V is TRBV4-3 and J is TRBJ2-3, with TRBD2 identical over 8 bases. Unmatched junction bases numbered 10, after V lost 0 bases and J lost 5 bases. Germline-derived CDR1 and CDR2 are LGHNA and YSLEER. The CDR3 runs 17 residues.

The table lists this clonotype with a few counts. The gene calls are TRBV28 and TRBJ2-5; no clear D gene. V was shortened by 5 bases and J by 4 bases, with 11 bases between the two germline ends. Per germline, CDR1 MDHEN and CDR2 SYDVKM. The CDR3 loop spans 13 amino acids. CDR3 in amino acids: CASSQGFGETQYF. CDR3 nucleotide sequence: TGTGCCAGCAGTCAAGGTTTTGGAGAGACCCAGTACTTC.